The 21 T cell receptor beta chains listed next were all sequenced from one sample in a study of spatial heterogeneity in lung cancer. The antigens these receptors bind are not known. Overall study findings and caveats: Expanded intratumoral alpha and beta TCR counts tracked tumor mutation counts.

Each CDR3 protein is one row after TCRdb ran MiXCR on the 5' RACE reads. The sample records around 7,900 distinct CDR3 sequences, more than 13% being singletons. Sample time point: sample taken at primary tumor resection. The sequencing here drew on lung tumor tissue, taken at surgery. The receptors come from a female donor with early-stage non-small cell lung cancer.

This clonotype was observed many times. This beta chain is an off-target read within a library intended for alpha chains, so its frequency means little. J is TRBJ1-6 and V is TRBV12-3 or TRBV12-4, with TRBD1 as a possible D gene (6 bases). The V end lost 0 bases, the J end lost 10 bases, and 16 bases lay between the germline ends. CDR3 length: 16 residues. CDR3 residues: CASSLALGRRGSPLHF. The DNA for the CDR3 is TGTGCCAGCAGTTTAGCGCTGGGCAGGAGGGGGTCACCCCTCCACTTT.

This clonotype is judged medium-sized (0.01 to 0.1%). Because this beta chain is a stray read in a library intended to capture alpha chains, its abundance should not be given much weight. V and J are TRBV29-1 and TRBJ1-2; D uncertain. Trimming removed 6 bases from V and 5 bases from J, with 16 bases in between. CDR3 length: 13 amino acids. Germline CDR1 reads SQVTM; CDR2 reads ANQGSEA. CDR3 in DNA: TGCAGCGTATCCCCCTTCGAGGGATATGGCTACACCTTC. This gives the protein CSVSPFEGYGYTF.

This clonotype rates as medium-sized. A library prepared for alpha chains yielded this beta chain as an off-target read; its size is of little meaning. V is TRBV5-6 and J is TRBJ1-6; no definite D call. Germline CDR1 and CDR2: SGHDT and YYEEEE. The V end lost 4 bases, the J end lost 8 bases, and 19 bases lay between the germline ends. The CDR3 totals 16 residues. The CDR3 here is CASSPWGRGQDSPLHF. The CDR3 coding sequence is TGTGCCAGCAGCCCCTGGGGAAGAGGGCAGGATTCACCCCTCCACTTT.

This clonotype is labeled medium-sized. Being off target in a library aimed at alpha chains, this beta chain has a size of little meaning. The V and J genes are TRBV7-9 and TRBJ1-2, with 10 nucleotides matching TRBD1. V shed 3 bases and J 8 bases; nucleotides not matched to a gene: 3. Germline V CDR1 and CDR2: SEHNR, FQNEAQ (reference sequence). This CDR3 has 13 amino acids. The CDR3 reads CASSLTGGRGYTF. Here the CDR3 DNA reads TGTGCCAGCAGCTTGACAGGGGGCAGAGGCTACACCTTC. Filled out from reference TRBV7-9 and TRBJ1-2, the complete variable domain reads DTGVSQNPRHKITKRGQNVTFRCDPISEHNRLYWYRQTLGQGPEFLTYFQNEAQLEKSRLLSDRFSAERPKGSFSTLEIQRTEQGDSAMYLCASSLTGGRGYTFGSGTRLTVV.

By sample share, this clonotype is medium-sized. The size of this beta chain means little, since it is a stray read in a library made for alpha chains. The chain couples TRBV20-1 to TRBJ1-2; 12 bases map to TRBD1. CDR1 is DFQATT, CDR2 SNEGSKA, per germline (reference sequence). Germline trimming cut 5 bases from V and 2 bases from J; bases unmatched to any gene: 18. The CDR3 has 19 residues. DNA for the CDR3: TGCAGTGCTTACTCCCGTTGGGGACAGGGGGCTTCAGGGAACTATGGCTACACCTTC. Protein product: CSAYSRWGQGASGNYGYTF.

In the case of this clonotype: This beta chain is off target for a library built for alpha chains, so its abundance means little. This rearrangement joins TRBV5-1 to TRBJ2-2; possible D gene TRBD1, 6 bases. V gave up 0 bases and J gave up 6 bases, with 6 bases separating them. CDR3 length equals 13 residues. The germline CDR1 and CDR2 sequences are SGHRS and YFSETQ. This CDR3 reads CASSLDRAGELFF. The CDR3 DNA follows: TGCGCCAGCAGCTTGGACAGGGCCGGGGAGCTGTTTTTT.

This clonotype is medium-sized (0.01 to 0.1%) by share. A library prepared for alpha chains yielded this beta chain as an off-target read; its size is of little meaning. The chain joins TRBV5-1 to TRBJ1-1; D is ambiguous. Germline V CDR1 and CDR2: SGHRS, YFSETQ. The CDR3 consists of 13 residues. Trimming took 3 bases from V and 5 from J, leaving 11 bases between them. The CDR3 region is CASSSQTDTEAFF. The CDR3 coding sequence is TGCGCCAGCAGCTCGCAGACGGATACTGAAGCTTTCTTT.

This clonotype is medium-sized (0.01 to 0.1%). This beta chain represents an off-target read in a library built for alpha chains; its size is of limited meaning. CDR3 amino acids: CASSLSVWRNEQYF. For the CDR3, the DNA is TGTGCCAGCAGTTTGTCTGTCTGGCGCAACGAGCAGTACTTC. The chain has TRBV28 and TRBJ2-7; D is uncertain. The CDR3 spans 14 residues. The V end was cut by 3 bases, the J end by 5 bases, with 14 bases between. Germline-derived CDR1 and CDR2 are MDHEN and SYDVKM.

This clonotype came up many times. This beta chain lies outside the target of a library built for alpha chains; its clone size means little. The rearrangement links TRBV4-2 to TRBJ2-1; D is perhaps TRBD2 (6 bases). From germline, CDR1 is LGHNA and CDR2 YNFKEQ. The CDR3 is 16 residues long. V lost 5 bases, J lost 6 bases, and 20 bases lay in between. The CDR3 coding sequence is TGTGCCAGCAGCAAAGTCGGGGGAAAGGGACGCAATGAGCAGTTCTTC. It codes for CASSKVGGKGRNEQFF.

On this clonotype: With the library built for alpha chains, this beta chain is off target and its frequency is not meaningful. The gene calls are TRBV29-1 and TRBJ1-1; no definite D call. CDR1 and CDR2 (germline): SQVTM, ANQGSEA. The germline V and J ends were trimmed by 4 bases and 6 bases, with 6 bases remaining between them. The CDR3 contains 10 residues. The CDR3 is CSVVTPEAFF. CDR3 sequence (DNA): TGCAGCGTTGTTACTCCTGAAGCTTTCTTT.

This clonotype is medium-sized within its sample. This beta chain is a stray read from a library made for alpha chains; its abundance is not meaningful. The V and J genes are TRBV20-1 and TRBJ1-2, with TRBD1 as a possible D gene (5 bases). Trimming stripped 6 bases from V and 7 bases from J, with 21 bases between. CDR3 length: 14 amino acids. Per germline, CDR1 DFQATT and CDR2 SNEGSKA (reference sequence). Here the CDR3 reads CSAQPGPQRSGYTF. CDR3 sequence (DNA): TGCAGTGCCCAGCCGGGACCTCAAAGGTCTGGCTACACCTTC.

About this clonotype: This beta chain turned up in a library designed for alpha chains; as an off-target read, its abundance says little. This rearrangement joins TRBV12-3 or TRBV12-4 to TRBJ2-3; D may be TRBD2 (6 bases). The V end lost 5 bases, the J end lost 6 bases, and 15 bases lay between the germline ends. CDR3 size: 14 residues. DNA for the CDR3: TGTGCCAGCAGTCTCCGGGACTTTCCGGATACGCAGTATTTT. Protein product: CASSLRDFPDTQYF.

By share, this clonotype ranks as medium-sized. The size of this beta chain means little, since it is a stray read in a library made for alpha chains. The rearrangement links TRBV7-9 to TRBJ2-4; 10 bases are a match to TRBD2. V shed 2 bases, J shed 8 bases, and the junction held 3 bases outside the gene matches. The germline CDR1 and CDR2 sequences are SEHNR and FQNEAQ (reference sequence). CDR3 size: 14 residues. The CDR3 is CASSLPSGGDIQYF. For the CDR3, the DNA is TGTGCCAGCAGCTTACCTAGCGGGGGTGACATTCAGTACTTC. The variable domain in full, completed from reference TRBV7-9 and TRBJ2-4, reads DTGVSQNPRHKITKRGQNVTFRCDPISEHNRLYWYRQTLGQGPEFLTYFQNEAQLEKSRLLSDRFSAERPKGSFSTLEIQRTEQGDSAMYLCASSLPSGGDIQYFGAGTRLSVL.

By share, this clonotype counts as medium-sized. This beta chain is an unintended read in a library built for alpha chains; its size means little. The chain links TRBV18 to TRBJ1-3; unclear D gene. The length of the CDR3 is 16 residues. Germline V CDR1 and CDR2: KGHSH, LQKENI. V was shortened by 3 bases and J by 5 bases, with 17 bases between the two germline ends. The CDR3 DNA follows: TGTGCCAGCTCACCTGTGGGTCCCCCTCTGAGAAACACCATATATTTT. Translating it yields CASSPVGPPLRNTIYF.

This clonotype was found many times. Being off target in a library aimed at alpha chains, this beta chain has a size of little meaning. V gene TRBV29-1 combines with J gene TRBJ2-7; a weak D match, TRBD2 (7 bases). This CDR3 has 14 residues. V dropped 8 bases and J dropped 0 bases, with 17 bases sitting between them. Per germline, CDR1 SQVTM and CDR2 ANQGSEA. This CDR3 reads CSIPTGGNSYEQYF. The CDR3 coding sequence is TGCAGCATTCCCACGGGGGGCAACTCCTACGAGCAGTACTTC.

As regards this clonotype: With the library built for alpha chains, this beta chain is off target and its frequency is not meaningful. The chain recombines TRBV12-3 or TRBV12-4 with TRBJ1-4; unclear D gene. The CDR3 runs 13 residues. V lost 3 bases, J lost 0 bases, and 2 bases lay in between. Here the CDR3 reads CASSFSTNEKLFF. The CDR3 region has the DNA TGTGCCAGCAGTTTTTCAACTAATGAAAAACTGTTTTTT.

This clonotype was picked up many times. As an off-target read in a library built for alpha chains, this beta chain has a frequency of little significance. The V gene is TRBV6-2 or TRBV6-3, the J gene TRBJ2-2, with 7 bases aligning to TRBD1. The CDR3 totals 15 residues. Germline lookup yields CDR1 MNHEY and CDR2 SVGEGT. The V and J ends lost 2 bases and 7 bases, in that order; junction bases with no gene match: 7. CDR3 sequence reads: CASSYRGTVIGELFF. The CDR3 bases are TGTGCCAGCAGTTACAGAGGGACAGTTATCGGGGAGCTGTTTTTT.

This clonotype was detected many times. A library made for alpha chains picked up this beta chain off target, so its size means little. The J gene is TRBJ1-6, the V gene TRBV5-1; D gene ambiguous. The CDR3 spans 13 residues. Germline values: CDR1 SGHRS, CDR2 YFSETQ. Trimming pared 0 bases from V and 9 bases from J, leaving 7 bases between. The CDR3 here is CASSLESASPLHF. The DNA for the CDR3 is TGCGCCAGCAGCTTGGAGTCGGCTTCACCCCTCCACTTT.

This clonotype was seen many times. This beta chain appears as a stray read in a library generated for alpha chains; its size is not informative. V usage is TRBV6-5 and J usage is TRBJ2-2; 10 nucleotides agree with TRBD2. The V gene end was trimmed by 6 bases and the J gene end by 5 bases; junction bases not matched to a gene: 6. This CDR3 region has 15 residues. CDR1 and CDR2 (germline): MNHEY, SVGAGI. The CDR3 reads CASRRSGGATGELFF. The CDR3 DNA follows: TGTGCCAGCAGGCGCAGCGGGGGGGCAACCGGGGAGCTGTTTTTT.

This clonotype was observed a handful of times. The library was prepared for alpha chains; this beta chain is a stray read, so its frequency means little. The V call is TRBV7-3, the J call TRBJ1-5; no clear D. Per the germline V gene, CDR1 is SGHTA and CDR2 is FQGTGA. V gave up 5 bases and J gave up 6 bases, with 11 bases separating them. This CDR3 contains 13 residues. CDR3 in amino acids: CASSATEGQPQHF. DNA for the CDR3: TGTGCCAGCAGCGCTACCGAGGGTCAGCCCCAGCATTTT.

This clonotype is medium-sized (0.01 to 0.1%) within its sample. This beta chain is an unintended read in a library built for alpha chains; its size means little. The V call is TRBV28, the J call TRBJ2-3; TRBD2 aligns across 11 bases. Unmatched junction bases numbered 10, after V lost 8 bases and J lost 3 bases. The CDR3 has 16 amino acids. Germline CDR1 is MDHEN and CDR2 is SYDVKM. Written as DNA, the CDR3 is TGTGCCAGCTGGGCTTTAGCGGGGGGGCCAACAGATACGCAGTATTTT. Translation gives CASWALAGGPTDTQYF.